The 14 T cell receptor beta chains presented below share a single source sample, sequenced in a study of T-cell memory formation after mild COVID-19. MiXCR, run by TCRdb on the 5' RACE reads, gives a single entry per CDR3 protein. Of around 33,000 distinct CDR3 sequences in the sample, roughly 20% were seen once. Sequences were obtained from PBMCs or a T cell subset sorted from them (not recorded which). These receptors were obtained from an adult who had mild COVID-19 (a few samples of this study predate the infection). Cell type and time point are not known.

At least ten counts were recorded for this clonotype. The chain couples TRBV6-1 to TRBJ2-5; the match to TRBD1 covers 8 bases. With 6 bases clipped from V and 5 bases from J, the junction kept 5 bases outside the gene matches. The CDR3 consists of 13 residues. Germline loops: CDR1 MNHNS, CDR2 SASEGT. The CDR3 region is CASSRGLWETQYF. For the CDR3, the DNA is TGTGCCAGCAGCAGGGGGCTTTGGGAGACCCAGTACTTC.

This clonotype has ten or more counts. The chain uses TRBV20-1 and TRBJ2-1; perhaps TRBD2 as D (6 bases). The length of the CDR3 is 12 residues. The V end was cut by 6 bases, the J end by 9 bases, with 15 bases between. Germline CDR1 reads DFQATT; CDR2 reads SNEGSKA (reference sequence). CDR3 region: CSARPGSIEQFF. CDR3 DNA sequence: TGCAGTGCCCGCCCCGGGAGCATTGAGCAGTTCTTC.

Many counts were recorded for this clonotype. The chain employs TRBV10-3 and TRBJ2-7; D is uncertain. V was pared by 3 bases and J by 5 bases, with 17 bases between. Germline V gene data show CDR1 as ENHRY and CDR2 as SYGVKD. The CDR3 extends over 15 amino acids. CDR3 bases: TGTGCCATCAGTGATGTTCAGAGTCAACATGACGAGCAGTACTTC. It yields the protein CAISDVQSQHDEQYF.

This clonotype was observed at least ten times. The chain employs TRBV23-1 and TRBJ2-7; D is perhaps TRBD2 (5 bases). TRBV23-1 is reported as an ORF; its role is uncertain. The CDR3 is made up of 14 amino acids. The V end was cut by 0 bases, the J end by 3 bases, with 9 bases between. The CDR3 sequence is CASSQSDGLYEQYF. DNA of the CDR3: TGCGCCAGCAGTCAATCGGACGGACTCTACGAGCAGTACTTC.

This clonotype was seen a few times. The chain is built from TRBV27 and TRBJ1-5; D remains unclear. The germline V gene has CDR1 MNHEY and CDR2 SMNVEV (reference sequence). Trimming removed 3 bases from V and 9 bases from J, with 15 bases in between. The CDR3 consists of 14 residues. CDR3 residues: CASSFVGPKGPQHF. As DNA, the CDR3 is TGTGCCAGCAGTTTCGTAGGACCCAAAGGGCCCCAGCATTTT.

This clonotype was recorded at least ten times. The chain uses TRBV3-1 and TRBJ2-1; a weak D match, TRBD2 (6 bases). V was clipped by 0 bases and J by 7 bases, with 16 bases between them. Germline assignment: CDR1 LGHDT and CDR2 YNNKEL (reference sequence). The CDR3 consists of 16 residues. In nucleotides, the CDR3 is TGTGCCAGCAGCCAAGATGAGGTAGGAGGGAAGAATGAGCAGTTCTTC. The encoded protein is CASSQDEVGGKNEQFF.

Ten or more counts support this clonotype. This chain uses TRBV2 with TRBJ2-1; 8 positions match TRBD1. This CDR3 is 12 amino acids long. Germline V gene data show CDR1 as SNHLY and CDR2 as FYNNEI. V lost 5 bases, J lost 9 bases, and 3 bases stayed unmatched. The CDR3 protein is CASSRQGTEQFF. As DNA, the CDR3 is TGTGCCAGCAGTCGACAGGGGACTGAGCAGTTCTTC.

Within the sample, this clonotype is medium-sized. The V and J genes are TRBV20-1 and TRBJ2-1; D is undetermined. Germline values: CDR1 DFQATT, CDR2 SNEGSKA (reference sequence). This CDR3 is 14 amino acids long. The germline V and J ends were trimmed by 1 base and 10 bases, with 17 bases remaining between them. The CDR3 nucleotides are TGCAGTGCTAGAGGTTTTAAACAAGGACGGGAGCAGTTCTTC. Translating it yields CSARGFKQGREQFF.

J is TRBJ1-1 and V is TRBV7-9; D is unresolved. This CDR3 has 12 amino acids. CDR1 SEHNR and CDR2 FQNEAQ come from the germline V gene (reference sequence). V dropped 0 bases and J dropped 11 bases, with 10 bases sitting between them. CDR3 protein: CASSLAALSAFF. CDR3 DNA: TGTGCCAGCAGCTTAGCGGCCCTTTCTGCTTTCTTT.

The rearrangement links TRBV7-8 to TRBJ1-4; 11 nucleotides match TRBD1. Germline lookup yields CDR1 SGHVS and CDR2 FQNEAQ. The V segment lost 2 bases and the J segment 6 bases; nucleotides outside the gene matches: 11. This CDR3 region has 18 residues. The CDR3 DNA follows: TGTGCCAGCAGCTTATTGGGACAGGGGGTTTTTTTAGATGAAAAACTGTTTTTT. The encoded protein is CASSLLGQGVFLDEKLFF.

This clonotype was observed at least ten times. V gene TRBV18 combines with J gene TRBJ2-1; the D gene is possibly TRBD2 (5 bases). The CDR3 length is 19 residues. Looked up from germline, CDR1 is KGHSH and CDR2 is LQKENI. V was trimmed by 3 bases and J by 0 bases, leaving 21 bases between them. This chain's CDR3 is CASSPRTGSRSSSYNEQFF. CDR3 nucleotide sequence: TGTGCCAGCTCACCCCGGACGGGGTCCCGTTCGAGCTCCTACAATGAGCAGTTCTTC.

This clonotype was counted ten times or more. J is TRBJ1-1 and V is TRBV20-1; D call uncertain. CDR3 length: 13 amino acids. V lost 6 bases and J 4 bases, leaving 15 bases between the germline ends. The germline V gene has CDR1 DFQATT and CDR2 SNEGSKA (reference sequence). The CDR3 sequence: CSALHHLGTEAFF. Written as DNA, the CDR3 is TGCAGTGCCCTACATCATTTGGGCACTGAAGCTTTCTTT.

There are many counts of this clonotype. This chain uses TRBV3-1 with TRBJ1-2, with D maybe TRBD1 (5 bases). The V and J ends lost 3 bases and 7 bases respectively, with 15 bases between them. Germline values: CDR1 LGHDT, CDR2 YNNKEL (reference sequence). The CDR3 totals 14 residues. DNA of the CDR3: TGTGCCAGCAGCCAGAGAGGGGAGAGTATTGGCTACACCTTC. It encodes CASSQRGESIGYTF.

This clonotype occurred many times. V usage is TRBV7-9 and J usage is TRBJ2-1; the D is unclear. V was shortened by 1 base and J by 3 bases, with 13 bases between the two germline ends. Germline-derived CDR1 and CDR2 are SEHNR and FQNEAQ (reference sequence). This CDR3 contains 16 residues. This CDR3 reads CASSLGSSYHYNEQFF. CDR3 bases: TGTGCCAGCAGCTTAGGTTCTTCCTACCACTACAATGAGCAGTTCTTC.